These 22 T cell receptor beta chains were sequenced from one sample in a study of beta chain features in type 1 diabetes. These receptors have no known antigen. General study points: Type 1 diabetes patients had moderately but significantly shorter TCRB CDR3s in all four CD4+ subsets.

Expressed TCRB transcripts got sequenced, as all isolated RNA was reverse transcribed. Data came from immunoSEQ multiplex PCR; TCRdb stores just in-frame clones and leaves some out. The repertoire holds over 650,000 clones, with around 15% as singletons. What was sequenced was naive CD4+ T cells from blood. These receptors were taken from a man between 18 and 35 years old with type 1 diabetes.

In its sample, this clone was seen a few times. The V and J genes are TRBV7-9 and TRBJ2-7; D is possibly TRBD2 (5 bases). Per the germline V gene, CDR1 is SEHNR and CDR2 is FQNEAQ (reference sequence). The CDR3 is 15 amino acids. V was shortened by 1 base and J by 5 bases, with 15 bases between the two germline ends. The CDR3 bases are TGTGCCAGCAGCTTAGGGAGGACCGAAGAGAACGAGCAGTACTTC. Translated, it gives CASSLGRTEENEQYF. The whole variable domain, filled in from reference TRBV7-9 and TRBJ2-7, reads DTGVSQNPRHKITKRGQNVTFRCDPISEHNRLYWYRQTLGQGPEFLTYFQNEAQLEKSRLLSDRFSAERPKGSFSTLEIQRTEQGDSAMYLCASSLGRTEENEQYFGPGTRLTVT.

The chain recombines TRBV5-4 with TRBJ2-5; possible D gene TRBD2, 5 bases. V dropped 1 base and J dropped 0 bases, with 13 bases sitting between them. Germline CDR1 and CDR2: SGHNT and YYREEE (reference sequence). This CDR3 is built from 16 residues. The CDR3 DNA follows: TGTGCCAGCAGCTTGAGGGCCGGACTTCACCAAGAGACCCAGTACTTC. The encoded protein is CASSLRAGLHQETQYF.

V usage is TRBV19 and J usage is TRBJ2-7, with 8 bases fitting TRBD1. The CDR3 has 12 amino acids. Per germline, CDR1 LNHDA and CDR2 SQIVND (reference sequence). V shed 6 bases and J 5 bases; nucleotides not matched to a gene: 3. The chain's CDR3 is CASRSRGHEQYF. In DNA form, the CDR3 reads TGTGCCAGTAGGAGCAGGGGGCACGAGCAGTACTTC. Full variable domain (missing parts from reference TRBV19 and TRBJ2-7): DGGITQSPKYLFRKEGQNVTLSCEQNLNHDAMYWYRQDPGQGLRLIYYSQIVNDFQKGDIAEGYSVSREKKESFPLTVTSAQKNPTAFYLCASRSRGHEQYFGPGTRLTVT.

This clone was seen a handful of times. This chain uses TRBV29-1 with TRBJ1-1, with TRBD1 matching 8 bases. Trimming cost V 6 bases and J 4 bases; bases outside gene matches: 10. The CDR3 runs to 14 residues. CDR1 and CDR2 from the germline V gene are SQVTM and ANQGSEA. The CDR3 bases are TGCAGCGTGTCCCCCAGGGGGCATACCACTGAAGCTTTCTTT. Its protein product is CSVSPRGHTTEAFF.

In this sample, this clone turned up a few times. The V and J genes are TRBV5-1 and TRBJ2-7; TRBD2 is a possible D gene (6 bases). Deletions cut 0 bases from V and 6 bases from J, with 13 bases between. The CDR3 extends over 14 amino acids. The germline CDR1 and CDR2 sequences are SGHRS and YFSETQ. The CDR3 DNA sequence: TGCGCCAGCAGCTTGGACGGGAGAAGGGGCGAGCAGTACTTC. The encoded protein is CASSLDGRRGEQYF. The variable domain in full, completed from reference TRBV5-1 and TRBJ2-7, reads KAGVTQTPRYLIKTRGQQVTLSCSPISGHRSVSWYQQTPGQGLQFLFEYFSETQRNKGNFPGRFSGRQFSNSRSEMNVSTLELGDSALYLCASSLDGRRGEQYFGPGTRLTVT.

V is TRBV28 and J is TRBJ2-2, with 8 bases lining up with TRBD1. The germline CDR1 and CDR2 sequences are MDHEN and SYDVKM. This CDR3 is built from 15 residues. J lost 2 bases, V lost 8 bases, and 7 bases had no gene match. CDR3 sequence (DNA): TGTGCCAGCTTCCCGGGACAGGCAAACACCGGGGAGCTGTTTTTT. Its protein product is CASFPGQANTGELFF.

This clone was observed a few times. Written as DNA, the CDR3 is TGTGCCAGCAGCTTAGGGGGGGCAGGTTCACCCCTCCACTTT. Amino acid sequence: CASSLGGAGSPLHF. The gene calls are TRBV11-2 and TRBJ1-6; TRBD1 might be the D (6 bases). This CDR3 has 14 amino acids. V gave up 1 base and J gave up 9 bases, with 10 bases separating them. CDR1 and CDR2 (germline): SGHAT, FQNNGV. Full variable domain (missing parts from reference TRBV11-2 and TRBJ1-6): EAGVAQSPRYKIIEKRQSVAFWCNPISGHATLYWYQQILGQGPKLLIQFQNNGVVDDSQLPKDRFSAERLKGVDSTLKIQPAKLEDSAVYLCASSLGGAGSPLHFGNGTRLTVT.

The genes are TRBV19 and TRBJ2-5; 7 bases line up with TRBD2. Per germline, CDR1 LNHDA and CDR2 SQIVND (reference sequence). The CDR3 has 13 amino acids. Unmatched junction bases numbered 8, after V lost 10 bases and J lost 3 bases. The CDR3 here is CATTVGTKETQYF. CDR3 DNA sequence: TGTGCCACCACTGTGGGGACTAAAGAGACCCAGTACTTC.

This chain uses TRBV7-2 with TRBJ2-5, with unresolved D. This CDR3 contains 14 residues. With 0 bases removed from V and 2 bases from J, the gap between germline ends came to 7 bases. Germline assignment: CDR1 SGHTA and CDR2 FQGNSA. This CDR3 is CASSLARRQETQYF. The CDR3, as DNA: TGTGCCAGCAGCTTAGCGAGAAGGCAAGAGACCCAGTACTTC.

This clone was seen more than once but under ten times. The chain recombines TRBV29-1 with TRBJ2-5, with 9 bases aligning to TRBD2. The CDR3 is 15 amino acids. Trimming cost V 8 bases and J 5 bases; bases outside gene matches: 15. Germline loops: CDR1 SQVTM, CDR2 ANQGSEA. CDR3 amino acids: CSFRRRSGSSETQYF. The CDR3, as DNA: TGCAGCTTCAGGAGGCGTAGCGGGAGTTCGGAGACCCAGTACTTC.

This clone was observed a few times. The chain recombines TRBV11-2 with TRBJ2-7; TRBD1 matches at 9 bases. J lost 5 bases, V lost 5 bases, and 4 bases had no gene match. Per the germline V gene, CDR1 is SGHAT and CDR2 is FQNNGV. The CDR3 totals 13 residues. The CDR3 DNA follows: TGTGCCAGCAGCCTGGGACAGGGAAACGAGCAGTACTTC. Amino acid sequence: CASSLGQGNEQYF.

The chain links TRBV2 to TRBJ1-2; the D gene is possibly TRBD1 (5 bases). This CDR3 is 12 amino acids long. V lost 8 bases, J lost 1 base, and 8 bases lay in between. Germline V gene data show CDR1 as SNHLY and CDR2 as FYNNEI. CDR3 coding DNA: TGTGCCAGCCCCAGGGATAACTATGGCTACACCTTC. It codes for CASPRDNYGYTF.

This chain connects TRBV5-1 to TRBJ2-3, with TRBD2 identical over 8 bases. The CDR3 is 14 amino acids. V was clipped by 6 bases and J by 4 bases; unmatched bases: 7. CDR1 is SGHRS, CDR2 YFSETQ, per germline. CDR3 DNA: TGCGCCAGCACCCCCGGGGGGGGCTCAGATACGCAGTATTTT. This gives the protein CASTPGGGSDTQYF.

This clone was picked up a small number of times. The chain has TRBV18 and TRBJ1-1; no clear D gene. The V end lost 6 bases, the J end lost 7 bases, and 15 bases lay between the germline ends. The CDR3 is 13 residues long. CDR1 and CDR2 (germline): KGHSH, LQKENI. The CDR3 DNA reads TGTGCCAGCTCTCTTGGGGTCCTCCGTGAAGCTTTCTTT. Its translation is CASSLGVLREAFF.

This clone came up a few times. The V and J genes are TRBV7-2 and TRBJ2-7; D not certain. Germline CDR1 and CDR2: SGHTA and FQGNSA. The CDR3 is 12 amino acids. The ends were cut back, 1 base at V and 7 bases at J, with 8 bases in the middle. CDR3 in DNA: TGTGCCAGCAGCTTAGAGGGATCGGAGCAGTACTTC. It translates to CASSLEGSEQYF.

This clone was observed a handful of times. The J gene is TRBJ2-1, the V gene TRBV20-1; 10 nucleotides match TRBD2. The CDR3 totals 11 residues. The V gene's germline CDR1 is DFQATT and CDR2 SNEGSKA (reference sequence). V lost 3 bases and J lost 10; bases outside the gene matches: 0. The CDR3 nucleotides are TGCAGTGCTAGGGGACTAGCGGAGCAGTTCTTC. Its protein is CSARGLAEQFF.

Comments on this clone: Other nucleotide sequences in the sample specify the same CDR3. The gene calls are TRBV18 and TRBJ2-2; D gene uncertain. The CDR3 has 13 amino acids. Germline-derived CDR1 and CDR2 are KGHSH and LQKENI. Deletions cut 0 bases from V and 5 bases from J, with 4 bases between. CDR3 amino acids: CASSPPSTGELFF. CDR3 DNA: TGTGCCAGCTCACCACCGTCGACCGGGGAGCTGTTTTTT. Looking up the rest from reference TRBV18 and TRBJ2-2 gives the full variable domain: NAGVMQNPRHLVRRRGQEARLRCSPMKGHSHVYWYRQLPEEGLKFMVYLQKENIIDESGMPKERFSAEFPKEGPSILRIQQVVRGDSAAYFCASSPPSTGELFFGEGSRLTVL.

This chain links TRBV5-1 with TRBJ2-7; 8 bases are a match to TRBD1. V was pared by 0 bases and J by 6 bases, with 8 bases of the junction left unmatched. Per the germline V gene, CDR1 is SGHRS and CDR2 is YFSETQ. The CDR3 is made up of 15 amino acids. The CDR3 DNA reads as TGCGCCAGCAGCTTGGCCGGCAGGGGGCTTGGCGAGCAGTACTTC. This codes for CASSLAGRGLGEQYF.

This chain connects TRBV25-1 to TRBJ2-5; possibly TRBD1 or TRBD2 for D (5 bases each). CDR1 is MGHDK and CDR2 is SYGVNS in the germline V gene. Trimming pared 5 bases from V and 5 bases from J, leaving 12 bases between. CDR3 length: 13 residues. CDR3: CASSSGWGETQYF. The CDR3 coding sequence is TGTGCCAGCAGTTCAGGTTGGGGGGAGACCCAGTACTTC. Complete variable domain (other parts from reference TRBV25-1 and TRBJ2-5): EADIYQTPRYLVIGTGKKITLECSQTMGHDKMYWYQQDPGMELHLIHYSYGVNSTEKGDLSSESTVSRIRTEHFPLTLESARPSHTSQYLCASSSGWGETQYFGPGTRLLVL.

This clone has a handful of counts. The chain employs TRBV7-8 and TRBJ1-5; D is undetermined. The CDR3 is 15 residues long. The germline gives CDR1 SGHVS, CDR2 FQNEAQ. Trimming shortened V by 5 bases and J by 1 base, and 12 bases separated the two germline ends. The CDR3 nucleotides are TGTGCCAGCAGCCTACAAGGGCGAAGCAATCAGCCCCAGCATTTT. Its translation is CASSLQGRSNQPQHF.

This clone showed up just a few times. CDR3 sequence reads: CASSQVLGLAGYHNEQFF. CDR3 nucleotide sequence: TGTGCCAGCAGCCAAGTGCTTGGACTAGCGGGTTATCACAATGAGCAGTTCTTC. The J gene is TRBJ2-1, the V gene TRBV14, with TRBD2 matching 11 bases. The CDR3 is made up of 18 amino acids. Germline-derived CDR1 and CDR2 are SGHDN and FVKESK. The V segment lost 1 base and the J segment 5 bases; nucleotides outside the gene matches: 10.

The chain links TRBV28 to TRBJ2-7, with unresolved D. The ends were cut back, 6 bases at V and 3 bases at J, with 18 bases in the middle. This CDR3 spans 15 amino acids. CDR1 is MDHEN, CDR2 SYDVKM, per germline. CDR3 sequence (DNA): TGTGCCAGCAGCTTAGAGAGCGCCGGTTACTACGAGCAGTACTTC. Protein: CASSLESAGYYEQYF.